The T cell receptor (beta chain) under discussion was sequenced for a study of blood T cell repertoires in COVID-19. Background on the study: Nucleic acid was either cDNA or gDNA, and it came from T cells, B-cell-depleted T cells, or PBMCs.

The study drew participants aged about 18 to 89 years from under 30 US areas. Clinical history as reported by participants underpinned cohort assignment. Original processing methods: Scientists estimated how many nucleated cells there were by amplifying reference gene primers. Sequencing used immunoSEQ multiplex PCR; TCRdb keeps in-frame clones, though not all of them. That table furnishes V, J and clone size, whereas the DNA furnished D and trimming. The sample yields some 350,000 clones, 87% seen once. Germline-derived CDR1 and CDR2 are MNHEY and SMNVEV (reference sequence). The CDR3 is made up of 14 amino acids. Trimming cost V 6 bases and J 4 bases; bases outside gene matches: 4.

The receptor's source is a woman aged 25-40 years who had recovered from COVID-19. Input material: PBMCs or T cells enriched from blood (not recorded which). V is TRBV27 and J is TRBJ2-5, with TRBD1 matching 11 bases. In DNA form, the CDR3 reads TGTGCCAGCAGCCGGGACAGGGGGTCAGAGACCCAGTACTTC. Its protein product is CASSRDRGSETQYF.